This T cell receptor (beta chain) was captured by sequencing in a study of blood T cell repertoires in COVID-19. The germline V gene encodes CDR1 SGHAT and CDR2 FQNNGV. V dropped 0 bases and J dropped 3 bases, with 9 bases sitting between them. The CDR3 length is 15 residues. The table came from immunoSEQ multiplex PCR; TCRdb's copy has only in-frame clones and leaves some out. The sample includes a few hundred thousand clones, more than 70% of them seen just once. During active infection, Seattle patients enrolled and were then monitored through disease. Input material: peripheral blood. This chain links TRBV11-2 with TRBJ1-5; D not certain. This sequence originates from a woman aged 25-40 years with COVID-19, enrolled during active disease. The CDR3 DNA reads as TGTGCCAGCAGCTTAGATCACAGATACAATCAGCCCCAGCATTTT. Translating it yields CASSLDHRYNQPQHF.